There are many counts of the clone carrying this T cell receptor (beta chain). V lost 0 bases to trimming and J lost 0 bases, with 9 bases between them. Germline-derived CDR1 and CDR2 are SGHAT and FQNNGV. This CDR3 has 15 residues. The data derive from a study of Graves' ophthalmopathy and Graves' hyperthyroidism. Amplification of TCR beta CDR3 regions used RNA transcripts. In the first round, RT-PCR was carried out with HTBI primers, and a multiplex PCR formed the second round. TCRdb re-called the multiplex PCR reads through MiXCR, storing one row per CDR3 protein. Among about half a million distinct CDR3 sequences listed, over 13% were seen once. PBMCs were obtained from 9 to 10 ml of fresh peripheral blood.

This sequence originates from a woman in her thirties with Graves' ophthalmopathy. The specimen sequenced was blood. This chain uses TRBV11-2 with TRBJ2-7; D is unresolved. The CDR3: CASSLDGPRSYEQYF. As DNA, the CDR3 is TGTGCCAGCAGCTTAGACGGGCCCCGCTCCTACGAGCAGTACTTC.